The 29 T cell receptor beta chains below all came from one sample that was sequenced in a study of cytomegalovirus exposure and HLA in healthy donors. The PCR was carried out with 60 Vbeta primers and 13 Jbeta primers. Repertoires were generated with immunoSEQ multiplex PCR, while TCRdb's copy carries only in-frame clones and drops some. The sample consists of 140,000 to 150,000 clones, around 80% of them appearing once. The sequencing sample was made of PBMCs. These receptors all come from a woman aged 60-75 years in good health and CMV-seropositive.

The rearrangement joins TRBV28 to TRBJ1-5; D may be TRBD1 (5 bases). The CDR3 length is 13 residues. Trimming shortened V by 3 bases and J by 7 bases, and 10 bases separated the two germline ends. CDR1 and CDR2 from the germline V gene are MDHEN and SYDVKM. CDR3 bases: TGTGCCAGCAGTTTTCAGGCAGGGCAGCCCCAGCATTTT. The encoded protein is CASSFQAGQPQHF.

V is TRBV13 and J is TRBJ2-7; weak D call: TRBD1 (5 bases). Germline CDR1 and CDR2: PRHDT and FYEKMQ (reference sequence). This CDR3 is built from 14 residues. V lost 2 bases and J lost 3, with 11 bases in between. The CDR3 spells CASSLRGGNYEQYF. For the CDR3, the DNA is TGTGCCAGCAGCTTAAGGGGTGGGAACTACGAGCAGTACTTC. The whole variable domain, remainder taken from reference TRBV13 and TRBJ2-7, is AAGVIQSPRHLIKEKRETATLKCYPIPRHDTVYWYQQGPGQDPQFLISFYEKMQSDKGSIPDRFSAQQFSDYHSELNMSSLELGDSALYFCASSLRGGNYEQYFGPGTRLTVT.

The J gene is TRBJ2-2, the V gene TRBV28, with a weak D call TRBD1 (6 bases). CDR3 length: 14 amino acids. Trimming cost V 7 bases and J 6 bases, with 15 bases left between them. In germline, CDR1 is MDHEN, CDR2 SYDVKM. The CDR3 region has the DNA TGTGCCAGCATCCCAGGGGTGTCCCCCGGGGAGCTGTTTTTT. This codes for CASIPGVSPGELFF.

The rearrangement links TRBV2 to TRBJ2-5; 12 bases line up with TRBD1. The germline CDR1 and CDR2 sequences are SNHLY and FYNNEI. The ends lost 7 bases at V and 5 bases at J; junction bases unmatched: 5. The CDR3 covers 14 residues. This chain's CDR3 is CASTGTGGFETQYF. Here the CDR3 DNA reads TGTGCCAGCACCGGGACAGGGGGCTTTGAGACCCAGTACTTC.

The chain combines TRBV10-3 with TRBJ2-2; 9 bases align to TRBD1. The CDR3 sequence is 14 residues long. CDR1 is ENHRY, CDR2 SYGVKD, per germline. V lost 10 bases and J lost 6; bases outside the gene matches: 9. Written as DNA, the CDR3 is TGTGCCAGTACCGGGACAGGGAAACCCGGGGAGCTGTTTTTT. It specifies CASTGTGKPGELFF.

This chain uses TRBV28 with TRBJ2-1; TRBD2 matches at 7 bases. V lost 2 bases, J lost 8 bases, and 3 bases stayed unmatched. Per the germline V gene, CDR1 is MDHEN and CDR2 is SYDVKM. The CDR3 extends over 13 amino acids. In DNA form, the CDR3 reads TGTGCCAGCAGTTTAGCGGGAGCGGATGAGCAGTTCTTC. Translated: CASSLAGADEQFF. The variable domain in full, with the rest retrieved from reference TRBV28 and TRBJ2-1, is DVKVTQSSRYLVKRTGEKVFLECVQDMDHENMFWYRQDPGLGLRLIYFSYDVKMKEKGDIPEGYSVSREKKERFSLILESASTNQTSMYLCASSLAGADEQFFGPGTRLTVL.

CDR3 sequence: CASSLLENTGELFF. The CDR3 DNA is TGTGCCAGCAGCTTATTAGAGAACACCGGGGAGCTGTTTTTT. The chain has TRBV7-3 and TRBJ2-2; D not certain. The CDR3 length is 14 residues. The germline V and J ends were trimmed by 2 bases and 1 base, with 5 bases remaining between them. Germline lookup yields CDR1 SGHTA and CDR2 FQGTGA.

The gene calls are TRBV5-6 and TRBJ2-7, with D perhaps matching TRBD2 (7 bases). The germline gives CDR1 SGHDT, CDR2 YYEEEE. This CDR3 comprises 14 residues. Trimming cost V 4 bases and J 1 base, with 12 bases left between them. The CDR3: CASSSGTTSYEQYF. DNA of the CDR3: TGTGCCAGCAGCAGCGGGACAACTTCCTACGAGCAGTACTTC.

This chain joins TRBV1 and TRBJ2-3; the tabulated D call, TRBD2, remains unverified against the DNA. TRBV1 is a pseudogene. The CDR3 totals 19 residues. CDR3 sequence (DNA): TGCACCAGCAGCCCATCTTCCGGGGCAGCGGGAGGGGAAACAGATACGCAGTATTTT. Translated, it gives CTSSPSSGAAGGETDTQYF.

This rearrangement joins TRBV11-3 to TRBJ2-4; D gene uncertain. The CDR3 totals 11 residues. The germline V gene encodes CDR1 SGHNT and CDR2 YENEEA. With 1 base removed from V and 9 bases from J, the gap between germline ends came to 4 bases. The CDR3 protein is CASSLGGIQYF. CDR3 nucleotide sequence: TGTGCCAGCAGCTTAGGCGGCATTCAGTACTTC.

V and J are TRBV27 and TRBJ2-7, with D possibly TRBD1 on 5 matching bases. Looked up from germline, CDR1 is MNHEY and CDR2 is SMNVEV (reference sequence). CDR3 length equals 15 residues. V was clipped by 3 bases and J by 9 bases, with 21 bases between them. In DNA form, the CDR3 reads TGTGCCAGCAGTTTGGGTCAAACAGGATTGCTTTGGCAGTACTTC. Residues: CASSLGQTGLLWQYF.

The genes are TRBV30 and TRBJ2-6; D may be TRBD2 (5 bases). V was clipped by 3 bases and J by 2 bases, with 5 bases between them. CDR3 size: 13 residues. Looked up from germline, CDR1 is GTSNPN and CDR2 is SVGIG (reference sequence). In DNA form, the CDR3 reads TGTGCCTGGAGACTAGCTGGGGCCAACGTCCTGACTTTC. Its protein product is CAWRLAGANVLTF. The full variable domain, completed using reference TRBV30 and TRBJ2-6, is SQTIHQWPATLVQPVGSPLSLECTVEGTSNPNLYWYRQAAGRGLQLLFYSVGIGQISSEVPQNLSASRPQDRQFILSSKKLLLSDSGFYLCAWRLAGANVLTFGAGSRLTVL.

CDR3 nucleotide sequence: TGTGCCAGTGAAGCCGGGACTAGCAATGAGCAGTTCTTC. This encodes CASEAGTSNEQFF. The V call is TRBV19, the J call TRBJ2-1, with TRBD2 matching over 8 bases. Germline CDR1 reads LNHDA; CDR2 reads SQIVND (reference sequence). CDR3 length: 13 amino acids. Trimming took 8 bases from V and 6 from J; bases not matched to a gene: 6.

This clone was counted a single time. The genes are TRBV29-1 and TRBJ1-1, with D possibly TRBD1 on 6 matching bases. V dropped 7 bases and J dropped 1 base, with 10 bases sitting between them. CDR1 SQVTM and CDR2 ANQGSEA come from the germline V gene. The CDR3 extends over 12 amino acids. The CDR3 DNA follows: TGCAGCGCACTGGACAGGAACACTGAAGCTTTCTTT. Amino acid sequence: CSALDRNTEAFF.

In this sample, this clone turned up a few times. The chain carries TRBV4-3 and TRBJ2-7; 8 positions agree with TRBD2. Germline lookup yields CDR1 LGHNA and CDR2 YSLEER. The V gene end was trimmed by 4 bases and the J gene end by 4 bases; junction bases not matched to a gene: 6. The CDR3 extends over 14 amino acids. The CDR3 bases are TGCGCCAGCAGCCCAGGCGGGAGGCTGTACGAGCAGTACTTC. Encoded protein: CASSPGGRLYEQYF.

The genes are TRBV28 and TRBJ1-2, with 7 bases matching TRBD1. Germline trimming cut 6 bases from V and 4 bases from J; bases unmatched to any gene: 8. CDR1 is MDHEN, CDR2 SYDVKM, per germline. The CDR3 covers 14 residues. The CDR3 reads CASSPTGFLYGYTF. CDR3 nucleotides: TGTGCCAGCAGCCCGACAGGGTTTCTCTATGGCTACACCTTC.

This chain joins TRBV2 and TRBJ2-1, with D perhaps matching TRBD2 (5 bases). This CDR3 contains 13 residues. Germline V gene sequence: CDR1 SNHLY, CDR2 FYNNEI. Trimming removed 4 bases at V and 8 bases at J, with 12 bases between. CDR3 sequence: CASSGGEVDEQFF. As DNA, the CDR3 is TGTGCCAGCAGTGGGGGAGAGGTCGATGAGCAGTTCTTC.

This chain joins TRBV4-3 and TRBJ2-1; perhaps TRBD2 as D (6 bases). The CDR3 covers 16 residues. Looked up from germline, CDR1 is LGHNA and CDR2 is YSLEER. V gave up 0 bases and J gave up 0 bases, with 9 bases separating them. CDR3 sequence reads: CASSQDRGISYNEQFF. In DNA form, the CDR3 reads TGCGCCAGCAGCCAAGATCGCGGGATCTCCTACAATGAGCAGTTCTTC.

The chain carries TRBV11-2 and TRBJ2-7; D unclear. CDR1 is SGHAT, CDR2 FQNNGV, per germline. The length of the CDR3 is 17 residues. The V end lost 4 bases, the J end lost 0 bases, and 19 bases lay between the germline ends. The CDR3 protein is CASSYEPLDWSSYEQYF. CDR3 in DNA: TGTGCCAGCAGCTACGAACCTTTAGACTGGAGCTCCTACGAGCAGTACTTC.

The chain has TRBV5-4 and TRBJ2-7; 10 bases align to TRBD2. CDR1 and CDR2 (germline): SGHNT, YYREEE (reference sequence). With 4 bases clipped from V and 2 bases from J, the junction kept 9 bases outside the gene matches. The CDR3 runs 16 residues. CDR3 DNA sequence: TGTGCCAGCAGCGTACTCTCTAGCGGGAGTCCCTACGAGCAGTACTTC. This translates into CASSVLSSGSPYEQYF.

This clone appeared a few times. This chain uses TRBV2 with TRBJ1-5, with 7 positions matching TRBD1. The CDR3 sequence is 16 residues long. Germline loops: CDR1 SNHLY, CDR2 FYNNEI. The V gene end was trimmed by 2 bases and the J gene end by 5 bases; junction bases not matched to a gene: 9. CDR3 loop: CASSERQGWGYQPQHF. CDR3 coding DNA: TGTGCCAGCAGTGAAAGACAGGGATGGGGATATCAGCCCCAGCATTTT.

The V and J genes are TRBV19 and TRBJ2-1; 7 nucleotides align to TRBD2. J was trimmed by 2 bases and V by 9 bases; bases with no gene match: 4. CDR1 and CDR2 (germline): LNHDA, SQIVND (reference sequence). The CDR3 loop spans 13 amino acids. The CDR3 coding sequence is TGTGCCAGCTCTAGCGGTACCTACAATGAGCAGTTCTTC. Its translation is CASSSGTYNEQFF.

The chain joins TRBV13 to TRBJ2-3; no definite D call. This CDR3 comprises 15 residues. From germline, CDR1 is PRHDT and CDR2 FYEKMQ (reference sequence). V was trimmed by 3 bases and J by 0 bases, leaving 10 bases between them. CDR3: CASSFLSPSTDTQYF. The CDR3 bases are TGTGCCAGCAGCTTCTTATCCCCTAGCACAGATACGCAGTATTTT.

This clone was observed a single time. V and J are TRBV7-9 and TRBJ2-5, with 7 bases fitting TRBD2. V dropped 6 bases and J dropped 2; count of bases not matched to a gene: 9. The germline gives CDR1 SEHNR, CDR2 FQNEAQ (reference sequence). The CDR3 consists of 15 residues. The CDR3 is CASSAFGEGQETQYF. CDR3 DNA sequence: TGTGCCAGCAGTGCGTTTGGGGAGGGGCAAGAGACCCAGTACTTC.

This clone appeared once. The chain couples TRBV25-1 to TRBJ2-7; the D gene is possibly TRBD1 (6 bases). Trimming shortened V by 5 bases and J by 7 bases, and 21 bases separated the two germline ends. The CDR3 spans 15 residues. The germline CDR1 and CDR2 sequences are MGHDK and SYGVNS. Here the CDR3 reads CASSSLQGNLGEQYF. The CDR3 coding sequence is TGTGCCAGCAGTTCATTACAGGGAAATCTGGGGGAGCAGTACTTC.

V is TRBV4-3 and J is TRBJ2-1, with D possibly TRBD2 on 6 matching bases. Germline V CDR1 and CDR2: LGHNA, YSLEER. V lost 0 bases and J lost 9, with 21 bases in between. The CDR3 totals 17 residues. Written as DNA, the CDR3 is TGCGCCAGCAGCCAAGATCTGATGGAGGGTACAACGGGTGAGCAGTTCTTC. Translating it yields CASSQDLMEGTTGEQFF.

V and J are TRBV23-1 and TRBJ1-5; TRBD1 matches 8 bases. TRBV23-1 is an open reading frame whose function is uncertain. The CDR3 is 15 amino acids. Trimming cost V 2 bases and J 4 bases; bases outside gene matches: 4. The CDR3 is CASSQRTGRNQPQHF. CDR3 DNA sequence: TGCGCCAGCAGTCAAAGGACAGGGAGGAATCAGCCCCAGCATTTT.

The chain uses TRBV7-2 and TRBJ2-3, with 15 positions matching TRBD2. J lost 0 bases, V lost 4 bases, and 5 bases had no gene match. The CDR3 consists of 18 residues. Germline CDR1 is SGHTA and CDR2 is FQGNSA. Written as DNA, the CDR3 is TGTGCCAGCAGCTGGGGACTAGCGGGAGGTCCTAGCACAGATACGCAGTATTTT. This codes for CASSWGLAGGPSTDTQYF.

The chain joins TRBV29-1 to TRBJ2-1; D may be TRBD2 (6 bases). Germline V CDR1 and CDR2: SQVTM, ANQGSEA. This CDR3 spans 15 amino acids. The V and J ends lost 0 bases and 10 bases respectively, with 19 bases between them. CDR3 in DNA: TGCAGCGTTGAAGAGATGGCAAGGAGGGCGAACGAGCAGTTCTTC. It encodes CSVEEMARRANEQFF.